The rows below give T cell receptor beta chains drawn from one sample of a study of T-cell memory formation after mild COVID-19. Each CDR3 protein gets one entry after TCRdb re-called the 5' RACE reads with MiXCR. Here the sample spans 470,000 or so distinct CDR3 sequences, about 18% being singletons. Material for sequencing was PBMCs or a T cell subset sorted from them (not recorded which). The receptor source for this set is an adult woman who had mild COVID-19 (a few samples of this study predate the infection). Cell type and time point are not known. Both conserved end residues are part of each CDR3. D genes are given only for firm matches. Only part of the rows carry a size: once, few, many, or a class if the clone is expanded.

CDR3 DNA	CDR3 protein	V gene	J gene	D gene	clone size
TGTGCCAGCAGCTTAGGGGAAAACCGTCAAGTGGCCCAGTACTTC	CASSLGENRQVAQYF	TRBV7-6	TRBJ2-5	-	-
TGTGCCAGCAGCCTCGGACAGGGGGCTGTAAGAAATGGCTACACCTTC	CASSLGQGAVRNGYTF	TRBV7-3	TRBJ1-2	TRBD1	once
TGTGCCAGCAGCCAAGTCGATAGCGGGAGGGCCATTTACAATGAGCAGTTCTTC	CASSQVDSGRAIYNEQFF	TRBV14	TRBJ2-1	TRBD2	-
TGTGCCAGCAGCTTGGCCGGGACAGCCAATGAGCAGTTCTTC	CASSLAGTANEQFF	TRBV5-6	TRBJ2-1	TRBD1	-
TGCGCCAGCAGCCCTGGACACCCGGACGATTCACCCCTCCACTTT	CASSPGHPDDSPLHF	TRBV4-1	TRBJ1-6	-	-
TGTGCCACCAGTGACAAAAACCGGGACAGGGGGCTTTTTAAATCCCAGCATTTT	CATSDKNRDRGLFKSQHF	TRBV24-1	TRBJ1-5	TRBD1	-
TGTGCCAGCAGCCAAGACAGGGGCACCTACGAGCAGTACTTC	CASSQDRGTYEQYF	TRBV3-1	TRBJ2-7	-	many
TGCGCCAGCAGCCAAGGGGAGACAGTCAACACTGAAGCTTTCTTT	CASSQGETVNTEAFF	TRBV4-1	TRBJ1-1	-	few
TGCAGTGCTCTTGCCCGAGGGGGGGCCCCCACGAGCAGGTATTTT	CSALARGGAPTSRYF	TRBV20-1	TRBJ2-3	-	few
TGTGCCAGCAGCTTAGGACTAGCGGGGGGCCCCTCCCATATCACAGATACGCAGTATTTT	CASSLGLAGGPSHITDTQYF	TRBV7-8	TRBJ2-3	TRBD2	few
TGCAGTGCTCGGACACCTTTTGGAGGTGGGGCCAACGTCCTGACTTTC	CSARTPFGGGANVLTF	TRBV20-1	TRBJ2-6	-	many
TGTGCCAGCAGCCAAGGGGACGCAGATACGCAGTATTTT	CASSQGDADTQYF	TRBV4-2	TRBJ2-3	-	few
TGCAGCGTTGAACAGGAGGCAGGCTTGGTAGGATATGGCTACACCTTC	CSVEQEAGLVGYGYTF	TRBV29-1	TRBJ1-2	-	few
TGTGCCAGCGCCTGGGGCCAGGGTGCCCCCTACGAGCAGTACTTC	CASAWGQGAPYEQYF	TRBV27	TRBJ2-7	-	-
TGTGCCAGCAGTTTATCACGGGTTGGAACAGATACGCAGTATTTT	CASSLSRVGTDTQYF	TRBV27	TRBJ2-3	-	-
TGCAGTGCTAGAGGACCAGGGAGCACAGATACGCAGTATTTT	CSARGPGSTDTQYF	TRBV20-1	TRBJ2-3	-	few
TGTGCCAGCATCCGGATACAGGGAGGATCACCCCTCCACTTT	CASIRIQGGSPLHF	TRBV28	TRBJ1-6	-	-
TGTGCCTCAAGACAGGGTTGGGAGACCCAGTACTTC	CASRQGWETQYF	TRBV10-3	TRBJ2-5	TRBD1	-
TGTGCCAGCTCACCACCGGGCAGGGGGCCCTACAATGAGCAGTTCTTC	CASSPPGRGPYNEQFF	TRBV18	TRBJ2-1	TRBD1	-
TGCAGTGCTAGTAAGGCAGGGGTTGCCTACACCTTC	CSASKAGVAYTF	TRBV20-1	TRBJ1-2	-	-
TGCAGCGTTGGGTTTCGGCTAGCGGGGAATGAGCAGTTCTTC	CSVGFRLAGNEQFF	TRBV29-1	TRBJ2-1	TRBD2	few
TGTGCCACCAGTGATCCACCGTTGGCTAGCGTAAGGGAGACCCAGTACTTC	CATSDPPLASVRETQYF	TRBV24-1	TRBJ2-5	-	-
TGCGCCAGCAGCGCCACCGGACAGGTTCCACCCTACGAGCAGTACTTC	CASSATGQVPPYEQYF	TRBV5-1	TRBJ2-7	TRBD1	few
TGTGCCAGCAGTGAAGGAAACACAGATACGCAGTATTTT	CASSEGNTDTQYF	TRBV2	TRBJ2-3	-	many
TGCAGCGTTGGAGTGGAGGCGGGAGCATCACCCAATGAGCAGTTCTTC	CSVGVEAGASPNEQFF	TRBV29-1	TRBJ2-1	TRBD2	once
TGTGCCAGCAGTTTTAACAGGGTCTACGAGCAGTACTTC	CASSFNRVYEQYF	TRBV12-3/TRBV12-4	TRBJ2-7	-	-
TGCGCCAGCAGCCTCAAGACAGGGCCCTTTGAAGCTTTCTTT	CASSLKTGPFEAFF	TRBV4-1	TRBJ1-1	TRBD1	-
TGTGCCACCAGCGAGCGGGGGAACACCGGGGAGCTGTTTTTT	CATSERGNTGELFF	TRBV24-1	TRBJ2-2	TRBD2	-
TGTGCCAGCAGTTTATCCACATACAATGAGCAGTTCTTC	CASSLSTYNEQFF	TRBV12-3/TRBV12-4	TRBJ2-1	-	-
TGTGCCAGCAGTGAGTTAGGGGGCAAGGACGGGGAGCTGTTTTTT	CASSELGGKDGELFF	TRBV2	TRBJ2-2	TRBD1	-
TGTGCCAGTAGTACGACCCGACAGGGAGCGTTTCAGCCCCAGCATTTT	CASSTTRQGAFQPQHF	TRBV19	TRBJ1-5	TRBD1	few
TGTGCCAGCCGGGGGGACACAGATACGCAGTATTTT	CASRGDTDTQYF	TRBV7-9	TRBJ2-3	TRBD2	few
TGTGCCAGCAGCGTCGAAGGGGACAATGAGCAGTTCTTC	CASSVEGDNEQFF	TRBV9	TRBJ2-1	-	-
TGCAGTGCTAGAGATAAAATCTTC	CSARDKIF	TRBV20-1	TRBJ2-1	-	-
TGTGCCAGCAGCCAAGATAGAATAACTGGCGGTCGAGATACGCAGTATTTT	CASSQDRITGGRDTQYF	TRBV3-1	TRBJ2-3	-	-
TGTGCCAGTAGTCGCGGGGGGTGGAGTGAGCAGTTCTTC	CASSRGGWSEQFF	TRBV19	TRBJ2-1	TRBD2	-
TGTGCCAGCAAATGGACTAATGAAAAACTGTTTTTT	CASKWTNEKLFF	TRBV2	TRBJ1-4	-	-
TGTGCCAGCAGTCCAGGGGGGGGGCAGTCGACTAATGAAAAACTGTTTTTT	CASSPGGGQSTNEKLFF	TRBV12-3/TRBV12-4	TRBJ1-4	TRBD1	-
TGCAGTGCTAGCTCAGGGGCTGGCTACACCTTC	CSASSGAGYTF	TRBV20-1	TRBJ1-2	-	few
TGTGCCTGGAGTAATGAGGGTAAACGGAATTCACCCCTCCACTTT	CAWSNEGKRNSPLHF	TRBV30	TRBJ1-6	-	few
TGCAGCGCTAGGGACAGCAACACAGATACGCAGTATTTT	CSARDSNTDTQYF	TRBV29-1	TRBJ2-3	TRBD1	few
TGCGCCAGCAGCCCCAGGGCCCTTGGGAATCAGCCCCAGCATTTT	CASSPRALGNQPQHF	TRBV4-1	TRBJ1-5	-	few
TGTGCCAGCAGTTTATTTGGGGCAACTGAAGCTTTCTTT	CASSLFGATEAFF	TRBV27	TRBJ1-1	-	few
TGCAGCGTTGCGACAGGCAGGACAGATACGCAGTATTTT	CSVATGRTDTQYF	TRBV29-1	TRBJ2-3	-	-
TGCGCCAGCAGCCGCCGACAGGGGGGAGAGACCCAGTACTTC	CASSRRQGGETQYF	TRBV5-1	TRBJ2-5	TRBD1	-
TGTGCCTGGAGGAGGATGACACCCACCCGGGGTCTTTATGGCTACACCTTC	CAWRRMTPTRGLYGYTF	TRBV30	TRBJ1-2	-	few
TGTGCCAGCAGCTTGCTACACGGGGCGGGGGGACTCCGGGATACGCAGTATTTT	CASSLLHGAGGLRDTQYF	TRBV5-6	TRBJ2-3	TRBD2	-
TGTGCCAGCAGCGGAAGCAGCGAGCAGTACTTC	CASSGSSEQYF	TRBV5-5	TRBJ2-7	-	-
TGTGCCAGCAGCCGACAGGTGTTCTACGAGCAGTACTTC	CASSRQVFYEQYF	TRBV12-3/TRBV12-4	TRBJ2-7	-	-
TGTGCCAGCAGCCTGGATCCGGGGGACTCCTACGAGCAGTACTTC	CASSLDPGDSYEQYF	TRBV5-5	TRBJ2-7	-	many
TGTGCCAGCAGTGCACAGGGGGCAGCCGGGGAGCTGTTTTTT	CASSAQGAAGELFF	TRBV12-3/TRBV12-4	TRBJ2-2	TRBD1	-
TGTGCCAGCAGCCAAGAGGGGTCGAACTCCTACGAGCAGTACTTC	CASSQEGSNSYEQYF	TRBV4-2	TRBJ2-7	-	many
TGTGCCACCAGTGATTTCCCGCAGGGTGTTAACACCGGGGAGCTGTTTTTT	CATSDFPQGVNTGELFF	TRBV24-1	TRBJ2-2	-	-
TGCGCCAGCAGCTTGGCCCGGGAGGCCGAGCAGTACTTC	CASSLAREAEQYF	TRBV5-1	TRBJ2-7	TRBD2	few